This T cell receptor (beta chain) was profiled in a study of memory CD4+ T cells and cytomegalovirus serostatus. The length of the CDR3 is 14 residues. Germline V gene sequence: CDR1 SGHTA, CDR2 FQGNSA. V gave up 4 bases and J gave up 5 bases; unmatched junction bases: 4. Clones were sequenced by immunoSEQ multiplex PCR, and TCRdb holds only the in-frame ones, with some missing. The table includes some 54,000 clones, approximately 82% detected once. The sort gate was single viable CD3+CD4+CD8-CD45RO+ cells for memory CD4+ T cells. The V call is TRBV7-2, the J call TRBJ1-1, with 10 positions matching TRBD1. The receptor was derived from an adult in good health and CMV-seropositive. Source material: memory CD4+ T cells from blood. CDR3 sequence reads: CASSSTGGKTEAFF. DNA of the CDR3: TGTGCCAGCAGCTCGACAGGGGGCAAGACTGAAGCTTTCTTT.